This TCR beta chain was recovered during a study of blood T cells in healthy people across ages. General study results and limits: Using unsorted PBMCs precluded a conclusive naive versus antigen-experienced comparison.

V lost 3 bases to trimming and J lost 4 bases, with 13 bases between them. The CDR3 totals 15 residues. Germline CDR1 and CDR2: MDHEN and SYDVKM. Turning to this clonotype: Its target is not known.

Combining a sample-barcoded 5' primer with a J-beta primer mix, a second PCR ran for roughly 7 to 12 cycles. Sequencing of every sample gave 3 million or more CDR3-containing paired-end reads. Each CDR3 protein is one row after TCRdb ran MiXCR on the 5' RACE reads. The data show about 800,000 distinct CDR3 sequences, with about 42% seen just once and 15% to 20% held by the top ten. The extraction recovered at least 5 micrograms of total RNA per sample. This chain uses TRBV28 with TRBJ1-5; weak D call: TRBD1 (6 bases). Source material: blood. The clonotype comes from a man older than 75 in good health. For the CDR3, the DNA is TGTGCCAGCAGTTTCGGCCAGGGGAGAAATCAGCCCCAGCATTTT. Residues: CASSFGQGRNQPQHF.